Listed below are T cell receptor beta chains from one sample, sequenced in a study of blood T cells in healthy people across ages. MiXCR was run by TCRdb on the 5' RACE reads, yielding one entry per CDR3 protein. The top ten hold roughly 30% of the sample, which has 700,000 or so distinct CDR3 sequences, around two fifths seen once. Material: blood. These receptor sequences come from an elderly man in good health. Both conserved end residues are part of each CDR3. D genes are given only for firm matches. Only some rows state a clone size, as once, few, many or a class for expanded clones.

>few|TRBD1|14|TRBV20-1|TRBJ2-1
CSAPQTGGWNEQFF
TGCAGTGCCCCACAGACAGGGGGGTGGAATGAGCAGTTCTTC
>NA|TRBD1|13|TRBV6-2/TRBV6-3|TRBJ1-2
CASRQDRDYGYTF
TGTGCCAGCAGGCAAGACAGGGACTATGGCTACACCTTC
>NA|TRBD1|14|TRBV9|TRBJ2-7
CASSMSGTGNEQYF
TGTGCCAGCAGCATGTCCGGGACAGGGAACGAGCAGTACTTC
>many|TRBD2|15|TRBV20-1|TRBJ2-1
CSALNRASGSNEQFF
TGCAGTGCACTAAACCGGGCAAGCGGGAGTAATGAGCAGTTCTTC
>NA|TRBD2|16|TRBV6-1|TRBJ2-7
CASSESSGNPTREQYF
TGTGCCAGCAGTGAATCTAGCGGGAACCCCACCCGCGAGCAGTACTTC
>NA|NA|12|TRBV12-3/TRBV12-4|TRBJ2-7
CASRFRADVQYF
TGTGCCAGCAGGTTTCGGGCCGACGTGCAGTACTTC
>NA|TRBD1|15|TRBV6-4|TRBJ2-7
CASSATGGMGREQYF
TGTGCCAGCAGTGCGACAGGGGGCATGGGTCGCGAGCAGTACTTC
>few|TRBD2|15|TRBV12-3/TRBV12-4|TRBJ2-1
CASSFGTSAHNEQFF
TGTGCCAGCAGTTTCGGGACTAGCGCCCACAATGAGCAGTTCTTC
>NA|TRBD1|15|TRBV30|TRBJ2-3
CAWRQPGQGTDTQYF
TGTGCCTGGAGACAACCGGGACAGGGCACAGATACGCAGTATTTT
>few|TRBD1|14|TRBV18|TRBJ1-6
CASSPGTANSPLHF
TGTGCCAGCTCACCAGGGACAGCCAATTCACCCCTCCACTTT
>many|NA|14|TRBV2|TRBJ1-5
CASSAGRGHQPQHF
TGTGCCAGCAGTGCGGGACGGGGGCACCAGCCCCAGCATTTT
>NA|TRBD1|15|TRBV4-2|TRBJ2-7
CASSQVTGELGEQYF
TGTGCCAGCAGCCAAGTGACAGGGGAGTTGGGCGAGCAGTACTTC
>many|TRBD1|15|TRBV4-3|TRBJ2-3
CASSLTGVSTDTQYF
TGCGCCAGCAGCCTTACAGGGGTGAGCACAGATACGCAGTATTTT
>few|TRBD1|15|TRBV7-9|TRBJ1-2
CASSPSRTGANGYTF
TGTGCCAGCAGCCCAAGCCGGACAGGGGCCAATGGCTACACCTTC
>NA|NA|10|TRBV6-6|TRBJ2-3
CASSEDTQYF
TGTGCCAGCTCGGAAGATACGCAGTATTTT
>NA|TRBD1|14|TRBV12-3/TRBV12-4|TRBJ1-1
CASRHPGGQTEAFF
TGTGCCAGCAGGCACCCAGGGGGTCAAACTGAAGCTTTCTTT
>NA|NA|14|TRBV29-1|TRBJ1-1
CSGIKPSRGTEAFF
TGCAGCGGAATTAAACCTTCGAGAGGAACTGAAGCTTTCTTT
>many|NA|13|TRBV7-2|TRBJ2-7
CASSGDTGREQYF
TGTGCCAGCAGTGGGGATACAGGGCGGGAGCAGTACTTC
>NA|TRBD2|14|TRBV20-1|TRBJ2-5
CSGRLGLATNEQYF
TGCAGTGGCCGACTGGGACTAGCTACCAATGAGCAGTACTTC
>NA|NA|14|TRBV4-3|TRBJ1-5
CASSNSQGRQPQHF
TGCGCCAGCAGCAACAGCCAGGGGCGACAGCCCCAGCATTTT
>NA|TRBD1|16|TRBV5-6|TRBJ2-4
CASSIWTGNVENIQYF
TGTGCTAGCAGCATATGGACAGGGAACGTCGAAAACATTCAGTACTTC
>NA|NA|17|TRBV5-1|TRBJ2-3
CASSLAKGSELTDTQYF
TGCGCCAGCAGCTTGGCCAAGGGCAGTGAACTAACAGATACGCAGTATTTT
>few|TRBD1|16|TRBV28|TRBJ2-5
CASTPRGTGLRETQYF
TGTGCCAGCACCCCCCGGGGGACAGGCCTTAGGGAGACCCAGTACTTC
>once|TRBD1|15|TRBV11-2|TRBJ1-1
CASGDRGSMNTEAFF
TGTGCCAGCGGGGACAGGGGGTCCATGAACACTGAAGCTTTCTTT
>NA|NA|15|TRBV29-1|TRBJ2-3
CSVEVEAAVTDTQYF
TGCAGCGTTGAAGTAGAAGCCGCCGTGACAGATACGCAGTATTTT
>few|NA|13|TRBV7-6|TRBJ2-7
CASSKAAQTEQYF
TGTGCCAGCAGCAAGGCAGCGCAAACCGAGCAGTACTTC
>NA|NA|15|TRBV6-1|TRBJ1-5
CASSEVGGMNQPQHF
TGTGCCAGCAGTGAAGTCGGCGGAATGAATCAGCCCCAGCATTTT
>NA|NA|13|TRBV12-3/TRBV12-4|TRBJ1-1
CASRSTGNTEAFF
TGTGCCAGCAGGTCAACAGGGAACACTGAAGCTTTCTTT
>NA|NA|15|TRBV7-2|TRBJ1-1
CASSLRGRLNTEAFF
TGTGCCAGCAGCTTACGAGGGCGGTTGAACACTGAAGCTTTCTTT
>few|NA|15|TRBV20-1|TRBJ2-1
CSARVRGLTYNEQFF
TGCAGTGCTAGGGTACGGGGGCTTACCTACAATGAGCAGTTCTTC
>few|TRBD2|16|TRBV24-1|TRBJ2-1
CATSDLGSGSQSEQFF
TGTGCCACCAGTGACCTGGGTAGCGGGAGTCAAAGTGAGCAGTTCTTC
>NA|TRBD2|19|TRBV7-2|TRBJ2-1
CARSSYTVGTSGGENEQFF
TGTGCCCGCAGCTCATACACCGTCGGGACTAGCGGCGGGGAAAATGAGCAGTTCTTC
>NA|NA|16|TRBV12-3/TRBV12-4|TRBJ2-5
CASSPNVGTRGETQYF
TGTGCCAGCAGTCCGAACGTGGGTACGAGGGGTGAGACCCAGTACTTC
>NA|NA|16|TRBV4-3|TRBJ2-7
CASSQRPRGLAYEQYF
TGCGCCAGCAGCCAAAGGCCCCGGGGGCTAGCCTACGAGCAGTACTTC
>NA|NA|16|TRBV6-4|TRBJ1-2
CASSDSEGVSNYGYTF
TGTGCCAGCAGTGACTCAGAGGGCGTCTCTAACTATGGCTACACCTTC
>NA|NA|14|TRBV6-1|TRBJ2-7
CASRRDQSSYEQYF
TGTGCCAGCAGGCGGGACCAGAGCTCCTACGAGCAGTACTTC
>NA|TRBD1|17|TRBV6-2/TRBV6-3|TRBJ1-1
CASSYSQGASLDTEAFF
TGTGCCAGCAGTTACTCGCAGGGGGCCTCGTTAGACACTGAAGCTTTCTTT
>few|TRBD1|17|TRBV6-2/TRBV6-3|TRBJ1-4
CASRPVERTGTNEKLFF
TGTGCCAGCAGACCCGTGGAAAGGACAGGAACTAATGAAAAACTGTTTTTT
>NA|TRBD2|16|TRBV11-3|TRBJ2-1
CASSNLGAGGYNEQFF
TGTGCCAGCAGCAACCTCGGCGCGGGAGGCTACAATGAGCAGTTCTTC
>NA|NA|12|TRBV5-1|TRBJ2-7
CASSWGDEEQYF
TGCGCCAGCAGCTGGGGGGATGAGGAGCAGTACTTC
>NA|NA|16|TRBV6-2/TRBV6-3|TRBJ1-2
CASSPRWGPANYGYTF
TGTGCCAGCAGCCCCCGGTGGGGGCCGGCTAACTATGGCTACACCTTC
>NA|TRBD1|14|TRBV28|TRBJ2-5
CASSPGDRVWTQYF
TGTGCCAGCAGCCCAGGGGACAGGGTTTGGACCCAGTACTTC
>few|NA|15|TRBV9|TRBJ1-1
CASSGRDGMNTEAFF
TGTGCCAGCAGCGGCCGGGACGGAATGAACACTGAAGCTTTCTTT
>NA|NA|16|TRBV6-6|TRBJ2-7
CASSYSREQSSYEQYF
TGTGCCAGCAGTTACTCGCGGGAACAAAGCTCCTACGAGCAGTACTTC
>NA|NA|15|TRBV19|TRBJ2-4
CASTGQYGAKNIQYF
TGTGCCAGTACCGGGCAGTACGGGGCCAAAAACATTCAGTACTTC
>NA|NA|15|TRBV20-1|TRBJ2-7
CSAPFGGGSSYEQYF
TGCAGTGCTCCCTTTGGGGGCGGGAGCTCCTACGAGCAGTACTTC
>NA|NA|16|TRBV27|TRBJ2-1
CASSPPGLVGLGEQFF
TGTGCCAGCAGTCCCCCCGGGCTAGTGGGCCTCGGTGAGCAGTTCTTC
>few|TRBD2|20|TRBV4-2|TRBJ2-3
CASSQDAGTSYDSSTDTQYF
TGTGCCAGCAGCCAGGATGCCGGGACTAGCTACGATTCTAGCACAGATACGCAGTATTTT
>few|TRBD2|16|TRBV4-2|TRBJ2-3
CASSPSAGDPTDTQYF
TGTGCCAGCAGCCCTTCCGCGGGGGATCCCACAGATACGCAGTATTTT
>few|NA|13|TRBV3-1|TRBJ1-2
CASSHRQASGYTF
TGTGCCAGCAGCCATCGGCAGGCTTCGGGCTACACCTTC
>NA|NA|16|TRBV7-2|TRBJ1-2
CASSPGVGRSSGGYTF
TGTGCCAGCAGCCCCGGCGTAGGCAGGTCGTCTGGTGGCTACACCTTC
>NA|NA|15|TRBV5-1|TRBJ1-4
CASSLSGQPSEKLFF
TGCGCCAGCAGCTTGTCCGGCCAACCTAGTGAAAAACTGTTTTTT
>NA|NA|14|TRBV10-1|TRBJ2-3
CASSDNPRGDTQYF
TGCGCCAGCAGTGACAACCCTAGAGGCGATACGCAGTATTTT